This T cell receptor (beta chain) was found in a study of shared clonotypes between healthy human individuals. Assay runs were performed at deep level. Once extracted for a subset, genomic DNA was divided evenly among several immunoSEQ plates. Clones were sequenced by immunoSEQ multiplex PCR, and TCRdb holds only the in-frame ones, with some missing. The table lists a few million clones, more than 90% of them singletons. Germline V gives CDR1 MNHEY, CDR2 SVGAGI. The V gene lost 0 bases and the J gene lost 4 bases, with 11 bases spanning the gap. The CDR3 totals 15 residues. Division of CD4+ cells produced a CD45RA+ naive subset and a CD45RA-negative memory subset.

The specimen was naive CD4+ T cells sorted from blood. Subset described: CD45RA+ positively selected. The receptor was derived from a man between 18 and 29 years old in good health. The chain links TRBV6-5 to TRBJ2-3; D may be TRBD1 (6 bases). The CDR3 DNA sequence: TGTGCCAGCAGTTACTCGGGGGCTAGGGCAGATACGCAGTATTTT. Translated, it gives CASSYSGARADTQYF.